This TCR beta chain was sequenced for a study of vaccination and CD4 T cells after COVID-19. Background on the study: Post-COVID samples were collected a median around 99 days following diagnosis, spanning 35 to 161.

As to this clonotype: No antigen is known for it.

The CDR3 consists of 15 residues. Per the germline V gene, CDR1 is MNHNS and CDR2 is SASEGT. V was clipped by 5 bases and J by 6 bases, with 20 bases between them. The Oncomine TCR Beta short-read assay sequenced DNA from cultured CD4+ T cells. From CD4+ T cells that had been cultured, genomic DNA was extracted. TCRdb passed the PCR reads through MiXCR, listing each CDR3 protein once. The table lists around 19,000 distinct CDR3 sequences, roughly 49% of them singletons, with approximately 15% in the top ten. The treatment was: approximately nine-day PBMC culture with coronavirus spike peptide pools or control peptides (ViraFEST assay). Expansion of antigen-specific T cells with peptide pools by ViraFEST preceded sequencing of TCRs.

This TCR was sampled from a human donor who had recovered from COVID-19. Material: CD4+ T cells from blood, cultured in vitro, obtained before SARS-CoV-2 vaccination. J is TRBJ2-7 and V is TRBV6-1; D might be TRBD2 (6 bases). The DNA for the CDR3 is TGTGCCAGCAGTCATTTAGGAGGGAGAGAGGGCGAGCAGTACTTC. It translates to CASSHLGGREGEQYF.